One T cell receptor (beta chain) is described in this entry. It has no known antigen specificity. Base qualities are not at hand, and no much larger clone is one base apart. Interpreted using the paper, the time point label stands for: cells obtained before transplantation from donor or recipient. CD3+CD4+ and CD3+CD8+ populations were FACS-sorted from unstimulated pre-transplant donor and recipient cells taken from spleen or lymph nodes. These data come from a study of graft-versus-host responses after intestinal transplantation (dated by TCRdb to the early 2020s). Background for the entire study: The transplants that recipients got were multivisceral, liver-intestinal, or isolated intestinal. Rather than being sequenced by the commercial service, samples from three later patients were sequenced in-house on an Illumina MiSeq and processed with MiXCR. Donor T cell macrochimerism was defined as a peak of at least 4% donor T cells among recipient peripheral blood mononuclear cells. Alloreactive clones were identified by sequencing pre-transplant mixed lymphocyte reaction products and comparing these products with unstimulated pre-transplant donor and recipient T cells. Anti-thymocyte globulin induction was given to all recipients, followed by maintenance tacrolimus and steroids for 2 to 3 years. The cohort enrolled about two dozen intestinal transplant recipients including one retransplant, and a few patients lacking pretransplant specimens were excluded. Graft-versus-host and host-versus-graft alloreactive T cell clones were tracked in the graft, circulation and bone marrow after intestinal transplantation using bulk TCR-beta CDR3 sequencing. Results the study describes overall, beyond this receptor: GvH clones were detected in recipient bone marrow, and some of these GvH clones were observed earlier in ileal mucosa or blood, consistent with an intestinal mucosal origin. The conclusions were limited by the relatively low number and heterogeneity of the intestinal transplant patients. High GvH to HvG T cell clonal ratios were observed in the allografts of patients with donor T cell macrochimerism. Early after transplant, peak levels of circulating GvH clones were associated with declines in HvG clones.

From the cysteine up to the phenylalanine, the CDR3 has a length of 18 residues. Only CDR3 DNA is held: 54 bases, read in frame from base 1. The method was the immunoSEQ multiplex PCR assay. For most patients, genomic DNA was isolated with the Qiagen DNeasy Blood and Tissue Kit and sent frozen to Adaptive Biotechnologies for TCR sequencing. For most patients, high-throughput TCR-beta CDR3 sequencing of genomic DNA was performed by Adaptive Biotechnologies. The original methods were these. TCR sequencing data for 15 to 20 patients were retrieved from Adaptive's ImmunoSEQ software; a few other patients were processed with MiXCR and VDJtools. To correct CD4 versus CD8 sorting errors, sequences present in both subsets at a frequency ratio below 5:1 were removed. CDR3 nucleotide sequences shared between donor and recipient were removed because their origin could not be assigned. Alloreactive clones required at least 2-fold expansion over unstimulated cells and minimum CFSE-low frequency of 0.002% (template counts) or 0.001% (read counts). Clones detected in sequenced pre-transplant spleen, lymph node, or MLR CFSE-low populations of the donor or recipient were defined as mappable. The cumulative frequency of alloreactive clones was calculated as a percentage of all sequences, weighted by copy number. TCRdb retrieved this table from immuneACCESS and kept in-frame rearrangements only. Not all clones are present; in checked studies, unresolved V genes account for under half, and no reason is known for the remainder. The V and J calls and the clone size are those of that table, but D and trimming were determined from the DNA. This sample gives about 27,000 clones in total; roughly 82% of them show up just once. The top ten clones comprise 0.65% to 0.9% of the sample.

In this chain, TRBV12-2 is recombined with TRBJ2-2; the table calls TRBD1, which could not be checked here. TRBV12-2 is a pseudogene segment. The starting material was unstimulated CD4+ T cells sorted from spleen or lymph node cells, obtained before intestinal transplant. This clonotype originated in a human donor who received an intestinal transplant. The CDR3 region: CASRFGRTGGVVTGELFF. The DNA is as follows: TGTGCAAGTCGCTTCGGTCGGACAGGGGGCGTCGTCACCGGGGAGCTGTTTTTT.